These T cell receptor beta chains were read from a single sample in a study of T-cell reconstitution after alpha-beta-depleted transplantation in children. Via MiXCR, TCRdb re-called the PCR reads, giving one row per CDR3 protein. Of about a million distinct CDR3 sequences listed, about 29% are singletons. The material was PBMCs, mostly from graft donor cells, obtained 360 days after TCRalphabeta/CD19-depleted stem cell transplant. Source of these receptors: a boy in the first two years of life who had a stem cell transplant for SCID, so the T cells may come from the graft donor. Both conserved end residues are part of each CDR3. The D gene is left open where the match is weak. Only some rows state a clone size, as once, few, many or a class for expanded clones.

v_call	d_call	clone_size	j_call	cdr3_nt	cdr3_aa
TRBV11-2	-	few	TRBJ2-5	TGTGCCAGCAGCTATGGGACTTTGGTGGTCCAAGAGACCCAGTACTTC	CASSYGTLVVQETQYF
TRBV5-1	TRBD2	-	TRBJ2-6	TGCGCCAGCAGATCCGGACTAGCGGGGGTCTCCTCTGGGGCCAACGTCCTGACTTTC	CASRSGLAGVSSGANVLTF
TRBV10-3	-	-	TRBJ2-3	TGTGCCATCAGTGATTTTGACAGGGAGGCTGATACGCAGTATTTT	CAISDFDREADTQYF
TRBV5-5	-	-	TRBJ1-1	TGTGCCAGCAGCTTGACGGCAGAAGCTTTCTTT	CASSLTAEAFF
TRBV4-2	TRBD1	-	TRBJ2-5	TGTGCCAGCAGCAACCGGGACAGGGAAGAGACCCAGTACTTC	CASSNRDREETQYF
TRBV15	-	-	TRBJ2-7	TGTGCCACCAGCGCAGGGGCGCTCTACGAGCAGTACTTC	CATSAGALYEQYF
TRBV7-9	-	-	TRBJ1-1	TGTGCCAGCACCCTTCGAGAACAGATGAACACTGAAGCTTTCTTT	CASTLREQMNTEAFF
TRBV4-1	-	few	TRBJ2-1	TGCGCCAGCAGCAGACTAGTCCCATACAATGAGCAGTTCTTC	CASSRLVPYNEQFF
TRBV5-1	TRBD1	-	TRBJ2-7	TGCGCCAGCAGCTTGTCGGTGACAGGGGGCTACGAGCAGTACTTC	CASSLSVTGGYEQYF
TRBV29-1	-	-	TRBJ2-7	TGCAGCGTTCGGACAGACCCGACCTACTACGAGCAGTACTTC	CSVRTDPTYYEQYF
TRBV4-2	-	-	TRBJ1-2	TGTGCCAGCAGCCAAGATCCCGGGGCAGCCCTTTCCTATGGCTACACCTTC	CASSQDPGAALSYGYTF
TRBV6-1	-	-	TRBJ2-7	TGTGCCAGCAGTGGGGATGAGGTGCCGATCTACGAGCAGTACTTC	CASSGDEVPIYEQYF
TRBV5-6	-	-	TRBJ2-5	TGTGCCAGCAGCTTCAAGGGAGTCCAAGAGACCCAGTACTTC	CASSFKGVQETQYF
TRBV20-1	-	-	TRBJ1-2	TGCAGTGCTAGGGGTTTATTCGCTAACTATGGCTACACCTTC	CSARGLFANYGYTF
TRBV29-1	-	-	TRBJ2-7	TGCAGCGTCACCACAGGGCTCTACGAGCAGTACTTC	CSVTTGLYEQYF
TRBV20-1	TRBD1	-	TRBJ1-1	TGCAGTGCTAGAGGCAACACAGGGGACCCGAACACTGAAGCTTTCTTT	CSARGNTGDPNTEAFF
TRBV5-5	TRBD1	-	TRBJ2-7	TGTGCCAGCATCCTTGGGACAGGGGTAACCTACGAGCAGTACTTC	CASILGTGVTYEQYF
TRBV27	-	-	TRBJ2-5	TGTGCCAGCAGTTTATCGGGGTCGACGGTTTGGGGGACCCAGTACTTC	CASSLSGSTVWGTQYF
TRBV12-3/TRBV12-4	-	-	TRBJ2-5	TGTGCCAGCAACTTCCGAGGGGAGGAGACCCAGTACTTC	CASNFRGEETQYF
TRBV12-3/TRBV12-4	-	few	TRBJ2-7	TGTGCCAGCAGTTTTGGCAGTCTCCCCTACGAGCAGTACTTC	CASSFGSLPYEQYF
TRBV5-1	TRBD1	many	TRBJ2-7	TGTGCCAGCAGCTCCGGACAGGGTAGCTACGAGCAGTACTTC	CASSSGQGSYEQYF
TRBV20-1	TRBD1	-	TRBJ2-5	TGCAGTGCCCTTACACCGGGACAGGGGGCCGGTGAGACCCAGTACTTC	CSALTPGQGAGETQYF